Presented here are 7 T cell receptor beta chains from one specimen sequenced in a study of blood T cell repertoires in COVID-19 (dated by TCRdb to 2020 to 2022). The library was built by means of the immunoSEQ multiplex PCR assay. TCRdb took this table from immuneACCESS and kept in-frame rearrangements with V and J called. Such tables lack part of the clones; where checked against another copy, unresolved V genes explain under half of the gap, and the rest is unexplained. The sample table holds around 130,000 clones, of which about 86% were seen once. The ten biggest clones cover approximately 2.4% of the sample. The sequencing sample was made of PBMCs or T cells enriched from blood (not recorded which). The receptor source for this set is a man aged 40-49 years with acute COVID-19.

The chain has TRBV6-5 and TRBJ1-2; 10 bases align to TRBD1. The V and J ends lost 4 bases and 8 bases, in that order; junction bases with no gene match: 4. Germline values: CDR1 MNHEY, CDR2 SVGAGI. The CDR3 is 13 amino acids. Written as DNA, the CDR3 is TGTGCCAGCAGTTCCGGACAGGGGGGAGGCTACACCTTC. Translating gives CASSSGQGGGYTF.

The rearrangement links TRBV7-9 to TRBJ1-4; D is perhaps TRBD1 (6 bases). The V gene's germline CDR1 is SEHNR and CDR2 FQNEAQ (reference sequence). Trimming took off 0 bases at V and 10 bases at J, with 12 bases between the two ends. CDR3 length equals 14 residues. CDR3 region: CASSLAQGRGKLFF. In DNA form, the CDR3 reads TGTGCCAGCAGCTTAGCTCAGGGGAGGGGAAAACTGTTTTTT.

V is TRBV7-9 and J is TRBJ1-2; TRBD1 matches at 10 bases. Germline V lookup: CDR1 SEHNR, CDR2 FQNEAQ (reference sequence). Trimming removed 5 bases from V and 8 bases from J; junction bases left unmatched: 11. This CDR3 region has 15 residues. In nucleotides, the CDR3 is TGTGCCAGCAGCATATGGGACAGGGGTTCATCAGGCTACACCTTC. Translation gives CASSIWDRGSSGYTF.

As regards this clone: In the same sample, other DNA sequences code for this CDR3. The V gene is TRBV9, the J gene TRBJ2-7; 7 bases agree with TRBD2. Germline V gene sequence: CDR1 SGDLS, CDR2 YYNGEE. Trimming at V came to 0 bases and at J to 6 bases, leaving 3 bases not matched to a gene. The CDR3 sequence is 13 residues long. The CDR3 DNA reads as TGTGCCAGCAGCGTAGCTGGGGGGGGCGAGCAGTACTTC. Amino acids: CASSVAGGGEQYF.

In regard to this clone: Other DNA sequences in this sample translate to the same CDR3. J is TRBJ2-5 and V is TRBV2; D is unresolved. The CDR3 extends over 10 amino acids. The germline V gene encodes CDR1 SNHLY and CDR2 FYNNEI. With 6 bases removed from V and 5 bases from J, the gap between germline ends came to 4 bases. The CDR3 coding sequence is TGTGCCAGCAGAGAGGAGACCCAGTACTTC. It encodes CASREETQYF.

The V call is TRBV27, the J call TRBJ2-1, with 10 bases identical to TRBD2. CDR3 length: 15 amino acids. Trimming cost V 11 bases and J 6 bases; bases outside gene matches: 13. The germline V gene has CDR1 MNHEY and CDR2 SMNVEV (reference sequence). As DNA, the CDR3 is TGTGCCCGGGCCGACCTAGCGGGAGAGGGCAATGAGCAGTTCTTC. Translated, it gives CARADLAGEGNEQFF.

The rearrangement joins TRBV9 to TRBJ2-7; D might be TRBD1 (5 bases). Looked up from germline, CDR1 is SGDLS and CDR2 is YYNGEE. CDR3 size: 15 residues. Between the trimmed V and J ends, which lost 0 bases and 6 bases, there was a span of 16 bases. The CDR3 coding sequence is TGTGCCAGCAGCGTAGCCGACAGTACGGTTCGCGAGCAGTACTTC. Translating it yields CASSVADSTVREQYF.